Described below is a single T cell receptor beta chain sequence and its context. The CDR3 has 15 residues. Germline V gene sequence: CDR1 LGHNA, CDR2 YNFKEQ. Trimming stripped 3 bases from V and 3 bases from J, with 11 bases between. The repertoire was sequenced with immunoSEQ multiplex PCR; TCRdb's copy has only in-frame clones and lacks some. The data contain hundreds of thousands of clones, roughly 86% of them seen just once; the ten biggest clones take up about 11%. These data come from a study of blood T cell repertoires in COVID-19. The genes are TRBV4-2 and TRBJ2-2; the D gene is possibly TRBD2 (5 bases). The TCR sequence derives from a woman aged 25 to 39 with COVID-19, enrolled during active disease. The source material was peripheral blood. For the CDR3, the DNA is TGTGCCAGCAGCCACCGGGGAAGGGACACCGGGGAGCTGTTTTTT. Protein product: CASSHRGRDTGELFF.